This T cell receptor (beta chain) was captured by sequencing in a study of TIL therapy for anti-PD-1-resistant metastatic lung cancer. On the study more broadly: Patients then received nivolumab; progressors got lymphodepletion, TIL and IL-2. Median tumor PD-L1 proportion score was approximately 6.3%. General study results and limits: The cohort had more treatment-naive, never-smoker and oncogene-addicted patients than typical. TIL clonotype persistence in blood showed no apparent association with response.

In the case of this clone: Antigen unknown.

CDR1 and CDR2 from the germline V gene are SGHVS and FQNEAQ. V lost 5 bases to trimming and J lost 4 bases, with 14 bases between them. This CDR3 is built from 14 residues. The libraries were made with immunoSEQ v3. Repertoires were generated with immunoSEQ multiplex PCR, while TCRdb's copy carries only in-frame clones and drops some. The sample consists of tens of thousands of clones, around 70% of them appearing once. The time point is: pre-treatment sample, taken before nivolumab and TIL therapy. This specimen consisted of blood, obtained at baseline. The gene calls are TRBV7-8 and TRBJ2-5; D may be TRBD2 (6 bases). The receptor comes from a person between 25 and 80 years old with non-small cell lung cancer. For the CDR3, the DNA is TGTGCCAGCAGCCGGGGGAACTGGGTAGAGACCCAGTACTTC. Its protein is CASSRGNWVETQYF.